The 25 T cell receptor beta chains given below trace back to one sample, sequenced in a study of T cell responses to AZD1222 COVID-19 vaccine. The method was immunoSEQ multiplex PCR; TCRdb's version includes in-frame clones alone and lacks a portion of them. The sample holds 100,000 to 150,000 clones, around 90% seen once. The sequences come from peripheral blood, collected 28 days after the second AZD1222 dose. These receptors all stem from an adult who received the AZD1222 COVID-19 vaccine.

J is TRBJ1-3 and V is TRBV30; D is ambiguous. The CDR3 is made up of 15 amino acids. Germline-derived CDR1 and CDR2 are GTSNPN and SVGIG (reference sequence). The V gene lost 0 bases and the J gene lost 0 bases, with 9 bases spanning the gap. CDR3 nucleotide sequence: TGTGCCTGGAGTGTTGGGCAGTCCTCTGGAAACACCATATATTTT. This codes for CAWSVGQSSGNTIYF.

The chain recombines TRBV11-3 with TRBJ2-5; unclear D gene. CDR1 is SGHNT, CDR2 YENEEA, per germline. V was trimmed by 5 bases and J by 5 bases, leaving 6 bases between them. The CDR3 has 11 residues. The CDR3 DNA reads TGTGCCAGCAGCAATGGGGAGACCCAGTACTTC. Its protein is CASSNGETQYF.

The genes are TRBV28 and TRBJ1-1, with a possible D match to TRBD1 (6 bases). Between the trimmed V and J ends, which lost 5 bases and 2 bases, there was a span of 12 bases. Germline V gene lookup returns CDR1 MDHEN and CDR2 SYDVKM. CDR3 length: 14 residues. CDR3 DNA: TGTGCCAGCAGTCCGGGACACCAAAACACTGAAGCTTTCTTT. Its protein is CASSPGHQNTEAFF.

The chain employs TRBV5-4 and TRBJ2-1; 10 bases match TRBD2. The CDR3 spans 16 residues. Germline V lookup: CDR1 SGHNT, CDR2 YYREEE (reference sequence). V trimming: 4 bases; J trimming: 6 bases; junction bases outside the gene matches: 10. In nucleotides, the CDR3 is TGTGCCAGCAGCGGTACCCTAGCGGGAGTAAGCAATGAGCAGTTCTTC. It specifies CASSGTLAGVSNEQFF.

The chain combines TRBV3-1 (or the pseudogene TRBV3-2) with TRBJ2-1; maybe TRBD2 (6 bases). The germline CDR1 and CDR2 sequences are LGHDT and YNNKEL (reference sequence). CDR3 length: 17 amino acids. The V gene lost 3 bases and the J gene lost 4 bases, with 19 bases spanning the gap. CDR3 sequence reads: CASSQGGFGTGYNEQFF. In DNA, the CDR3 is TGTGCCAGCAGCCAGGGGGGATTCGGGACGGGTTACAATGAGCAGTTCTTC.

This sequence joins TRBV5-1 and TRBJ1-5; 12 positions match TRBD1. In germline, CDR1 is SGHRS, CDR2 YFSETQ. Trimming cost V 4 bases and J 6 bases; bases outside gene matches: 5. The CDR3 consists of 15 residues. The CDR3: CASSPGTGGLQPQHF. As DNA, the CDR3 is TGCGCCAGCAGCCCGGGGACAGGGGGCCTTCAGCCCCAGCATTTT.

V gene TRBV9 combines with J gene TRBJ1-1, with no clear D. The V gene's germline CDR1 is SGDLS and CDR2 YYNGEE. V shed 0 bases and J shed 0 bases, with 6 bases lying between them. The CDR3 contains 14 residues. The CDR3 is CASSVGLMNTEAFF. The CDR3 DNA reads as TGTGCCAGCAGCGTAGGACTGATGAACACTGAAGCTTTCTTT.

The V gene is TRBV12-3 or TRBV12-4, the J gene TRBJ1-3; D is unresolved. V was clipped by 3 bases and J by 5 bases, with 8 bases between them. The CDR3 extends over 13 amino acids. In DNA, the CDR3 is TGTGCCAGCAGTTTCTCGGACCGAAACACCATATATTTT. Translation gives CASSFSDRNTIYF.

This clone was seen a few times. J is TRBJ1-6 and V is TRBV3-1 (or the pseudogene TRBV3-2); a weak D match, TRBD1 (5 bases). The CDR3 has 14 amino acids. Germline CDR1 LGHDT, CDR2 YNNKEL (reference sequence). V was trimmed by 4 bases and J by 7 bases, leaving 11 bases between them. The CDR3 here is CASSPSGGNSPLHF. Written as DNA, the CDR3 is TGTGCCAGCAGCCCGAGTGGGGGGAATTCACCCCTCCACTTT.

The chain is built from TRBV7-9 and TRBJ2-1; 9 bases match TRBD2. Germline loops: CDR1 SEHNR, CDR2 FQNEAQ (reference sequence). V was clipped by 1 base and J by 9 bases; unmatched bases: 4. The CDR3 is 14 amino acids. CDR3 loop: CASSLGGLASEQFF. The CDR3 region has the DNA TGTGCCAGCAGCTTAGGGGGACTAGCATCTGAGCAGTTCTTC.

The V call is TRBV7-9, the J call TRBJ1-1; no reliable D call. Germline V gene lookup returns CDR1 SEHNR and CDR2 FQNEAQ (reference sequence). The CDR3 extends over 14 amino acids. Trimming removed 3 bases at V and 3 bases at J, with 11 bases between. The CDR3 nucleotides read TGTGCCAGCAGCTTCGGGAGGGCTGACACTGAAGCTTTCTTT. Its protein is CASSFGRADTEAFF. Drawing the rest from reference TRBV7-9 and TRBJ1-1, the complete variable domain is DTGVSQNPRHKITKRGQNVTFRCDPISEHNRLYWYRQTLGQGPEFLTYFQNEAQLEKSRLLSDRFSAERPKGSFSTLEIQRTEQGDSAMYLCASSFGRADTEAFFGQGTRLTVV.

The rearrangement uses TRBV5-1 and TRBJ1-6, with D maybe TRBD1 (6 bases). Germline-derived CDR1 and CDR2 are SGHRS and YFSETQ. The CDR3 runs to 15 residues. Trimming left V 0 bases short and J 10 bases short, with 14 bases between. The CDR3, as DNA: TGCGCCAGCAGCTTGGACATCACAGGGCGATCACCCCTCCACTTT. Its protein product is CASSLDITGRSPLHF.

The chain has TRBV2 and TRBJ1-1, with a possible D match to TRBD1 (5 bases). This CDR3 contains 16 residues. The V end lost 2 bases, the J end lost 5 bases, and 18 bases lay between the germline ends. The germline CDR1 and CDR2 sequences are SNHLY and FYNNEI. CDR3 bases: TGTGCCAGCAGTGAAATGTTATCGGGGGGAGGTACTGAAGCTTTCTTT. Translating it yields CASSEMLSGGGTEAFF.

The chain is built from TRBV30 and TRBJ1-3; no reliable D call. The CDR3 runs 13 residues. V was trimmed by 2 bases and J by 4 bases, leaving 9 bases between them. Per the germline V gene, CDR1 is GTSNPN and CDR2 is SVGIG (reference sequence). CDR3 region: CAWSRVGGNTIYF. The CDR3 DNA reads TGTGCCTGGAGTCGGGTTGGGGGAAACACCATATATTTT.

The chain has TRBV29-1 and TRBJ2-3, with 12 bases lining up with TRBD2. Per germline, CDR1 SQVTM and CDR2 ANQGSEA. CDR3 length: 14 amino acids. After removal of 7 bases from V and 2 bases from J, the junction contained 4 bases not matched to a gene. The CDR3 sequence: CSAGLAGFTDTQYF. Written as DNA, the CDR3 is TGCAGCGCTGGACTAGCGGGGTTCACAGATACGCAGTATTTT.

J is TRBJ2-7 and V is TRBV10-3; tentative D call: TRBD1 (6 bases). Germline lookup yields CDR1 ENHRY and CDR2 SYGVKD. V was pared by 10 bases and J by 2 bases, with 27 bases between. The CDR3 spans 17 residues. The DNA of the CDR3 is TGTGCCACCAAGACAAGGGGACGGCAGGGGCCTACCTACGAGCAGTACTTC. This translates into CATKTRGRQGPTYEQYF.

The V gene is TRBV7-9, the J gene TRBJ2-2; D is ambiguous. The V end lost 5 bases, the J end lost 5 bases, and 6 bases lay between the germline ends. The CDR3 has 12 residues. Germline V lookup: CDR1 SEHNR, CDR2 FQNEAQ (reference sequence). CDR3 in DNA: TGTGCCAGCAGCGGCCGGACCGGGGAGCTGTTTTTT. Amino acid sequence: CASSGRTGELFF.

The V gene is TRBV3-1 (or the pseudogene TRBV3-2), the J gene TRBJ2-1; D is uncertain. The CDR3 is 15 residues long. Germline CDR1 is LGHDT and CDR2 is YNNKEL (reference sequence). Trimming removed 2 bases from V and 5 bases from J, with 13 bases in between. CDR3 protein: CASSQIFSINNEQFF. The CDR3 nucleotides are TGTGCCAGCAGCCAAATCTTTAGCATAAACAATGAGCAGTTCTTC.

The chain has TRBV6-1 and TRBJ2-7; TRBD2 aligns across 7 bases. Losses at the gene ends were 1 base for V and 2 bases for J; bases not matched to a gene: 5. CDR1 is MNHNS, CDR2 SASEGT, per germline. The CDR3 runs to 15 residues. The chain's CDR3 is CASSEGVLAAYEQYF. As DNA, the CDR3 is TGTGCCAGCAGTGAAGGGGTTCTAGCGGCCTACGAGCAGTACTTC.

This chain uses TRBV27 with TRBJ1-4; D not certain. Germline V gene sequence: CDR1 MNHEY, CDR2 SMNVEV (reference sequence). V was pared by 3 bases and J by 11 bases, with 16 bases between. The CDR3 spans 14 residues. CDR3: CASSLQGSARKLFF. In nucleotides, the CDR3 is TGTGCCAGCAGTTTGCAAGGTTCGGCGAGGAAACTGTTTTTT.

The gene calls are TRBV7-9 and TRBJ1-2, with D maybe TRBD1 (5 bases). This CDR3 contains 16 residues. Germline V gene lookup returns CDR1 SEHNR and CDR2 FQNEAQ (reference sequence). Trimming cost V 1 base and J 2 bases, with 14 bases left between them. This chain's CDR3 is CASSLVGTDENYGYTF. In DNA form, the CDR3 reads TGTGCCAGCAGCTTAGTTGGGACCGACGAGAACTATGGCTACACCTTC.

The V gene is TRBV14, the J gene TRBJ2-2; D gene uncertain. V shed 5 bases and J shed 0 bases, with 19 bases lying between them. Germline V gives CDR1 SGHDN, CDR2 FVKESK. CDR3 length: 18 residues. The CDR3 is CASSVSPLFSANTGELFF. The DNA for the CDR3 is TGTGCCAGCAGCGTAAGCCCCCTTTTCTCGGCGAACACCGGGGAGCTGTTTTTT.

This clone appeared a single time. The chain carries TRBV28 and TRBJ2-7; 8 nucleotides match TRBD1. The CDR3 spans 13 residues. The germline V gene encodes CDR1 MDHEN and CDR2 SYDVKM. The ends lost 5 bases at V and 6 bases at J; junction bases unmatched: 6. The CDR3: CASSPDRGTEQYF. In nucleotides, the CDR3 is TGTGCCAGCAGTCCCGACAGGGGTACCGAGCAGTACTTC. The full variable domain, its missing parts supplied by reference TRBV28 and TRBJ2-7, is DVKVTQSSRYLVKRTGEKVFLECVQDMDHENMFWYRQDPGLGLRLIYFSYDVKMKEKGDIPEGYSVSREKKERFSLILESASTNQTSMYLCASSPDRGTEQYFGPGTRLTVT.

V and J are TRBV19 and TRBJ2-7, with a possible D match to TRBD2 (7 bases). Germline-derived CDR1 and CDR2 are LNHDA and SQIVND (reference sequence). CDR3 size: 17 residues. V shed 6 bases and J shed 4 bases, with 25 bases lying between them. The CDR3 nucleotides read TGTGCCAGTAGGGAATTACAGGGACTATTGCGGGTTTACGAGCAGTACTTC. It specifies CASRELQGLLRVYEQYF. The variable domain in full, with the rest retrieved from reference TRBV19 and TRBJ2-7, is DGGITQSPKYLFRKEGQNVTLSCEQNLNHDAMYWYRQDPGQGLRLIYYSQIVNDFQKGDIAEGYSVSREKKESFPLTVTSAQKNPTAFYLCASRELQGLLRVYEQYFGPGTRLTVT.

The chain uses TRBV19 and TRBJ1-1, with a weak D call TRBD1 (5 bases). The length of the CDR3 is 15 residues. Trimming shortened V by 2 bases and J by 0 bases, and 10 bases separated the two germline ends. The germline V gene has CDR1 LNHDA and CDR2 SQIVND (reference sequence). As DNA, the CDR3 is TGTGCCAGTAGTATATGGGGCGGAATGAACACTGAAGCTTTCTTT. This codes for CASSIWGGMNTEAFF.